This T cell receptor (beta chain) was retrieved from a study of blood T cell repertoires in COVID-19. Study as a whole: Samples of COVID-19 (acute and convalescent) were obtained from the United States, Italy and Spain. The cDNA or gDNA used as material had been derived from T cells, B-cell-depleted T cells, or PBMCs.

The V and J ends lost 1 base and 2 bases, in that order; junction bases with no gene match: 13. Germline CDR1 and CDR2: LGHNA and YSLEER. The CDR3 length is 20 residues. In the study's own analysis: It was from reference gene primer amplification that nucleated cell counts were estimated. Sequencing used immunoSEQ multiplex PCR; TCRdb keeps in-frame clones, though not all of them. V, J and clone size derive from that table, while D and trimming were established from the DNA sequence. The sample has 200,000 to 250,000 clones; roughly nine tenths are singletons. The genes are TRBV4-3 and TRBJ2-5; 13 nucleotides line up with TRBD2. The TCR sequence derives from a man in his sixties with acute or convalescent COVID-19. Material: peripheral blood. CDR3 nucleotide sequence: TGCGCCAGCAGCCAAGGAAGGGGGGGCGGACTAGCGGGAGAGCAAGAGACCCAGTACTTC. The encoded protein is CASSQGRGGGLAGEQETQYF.